This TCR beta chain was captured in a study of shared clonotypes between healthy human individuals. Looking at the study overall: In total, the donors were a couple of women and three men aged 18 to 49. Each donor contributed plates that comprised three CD4 naive, three CD4 memory, two CD8 naive and one CD8 memory.

Study-level points and caveats: Generally, naive subsets (rather than memory subsets) showed larger estimated richness.

Genomic DNA from each subset was divided evenly over several immunoSEQ plates. The assay was immunoSEQ multiplex PCR, and TCRdb's table has in-frame clones only and misses some. The sample lists a few million clones, 93% occurring once. The table lists this clone with a few counts. What it binds is unknown. CD45RO-negative, CCR7-selected cells formed the naive CD8 fraction, which excluded terminally differentiated effector memory CD45RA+ cells. There are 15 residues in the CDR3. The V end was cut by 10 bases, the J end by 4 bases, with 19 bases between. CDR1 SEHNR and CDR2 FQNEAQ come from the germline V gene (reference sequence).

Sequencing was done on a sample of naive CD8+ T cells from PBMCs. V is TRBV7-9 and J is TRBJ2-2; tentative D call: TRBD1 (6 bases). The receptor was isolated from a man aged 18-30 years in good health. Some clones in this sample may be carry-over from other donors' samples. The CDR3 nucleotides read TGTGCCAACGAGGCAGGGGCAGCGCGCACCGGGGAGCTGTTTTTT. Translated: CANEAGAARTGELFF.